What follows describes a single T cell receptor (beta chain). The sample belongs to a study of blood T cell repertoires in COVID-19. Profiling relied on immunoSEQ multiplex PCR, and the TCRdb table lists in-frame clones only, not all of them. The sample lists about 44,000 clones, approximately 88% seen once, with about 1.2% in the top ten. The source is a woman aged 40 to 50 with acute or convalescent COVID-19. Sample: peripheral blood.

The DNA of the CDR3 is TGCAGCGTCGACAGGGGGCGGTTACGCACTGAAGCTTTCTTT. Its protein product is CSVDRGRLRTEAFF. The V gene is TRBV29-1, the J gene TRBJ1-1, with 10 positions matching TRBD1. The ends lost 6 bases at V and 4 bases at J; junction bases unmatched: 8. The germline V gene encodes CDR1 SQVTM and CDR2 ANQGSEA. This CDR3 is 14 amino acids long.